This T cell receptor beta chain appears in the sequencing data of a study of blood T cell repertoires in COVID-19. Study-level background: PBMCs, B-cell-depleted T cells, or T cells were the source of the cDNA or gDNA that made up the material.

V was clipped by 0 bases and J by 6 bases, with 16 bases between them. The length of the CDR3 is 15 residues. In germline, CDR1 is SGHRS, CDR2 YFSETQ. Method: immunoSEQ multiplex PCR; TCRdb's copy keeps in-frame clones and lacks some. The table lists fewer than 150,000 clones, almost 90% of them singletons. The chain carries TRBV5-1 and TRBJ2-7, with D perhaps TRBD2 (6 bases). Sequenced sample: peripheral blood. This receptor was obtained from a woman between 50 and 59 years old with active or convalescent COVID-19. CDR3 sequence: CASSLGGGTGREQYF. CDR3 DNA: TGCGCCAGCAGCTTGGGGGGCGGGACTGGTCGCGAGCAGTACTTC. Full variable domain (remainder filled in from reference TRBV5-1 and TRBJ2-7): KAGVTQTPRYLIKTRGQQVTLSCSPISGHRSVSWYQQTPGQGLQFLFEYFSETQRNKGNFPGRFSGRQFSNSRSEMNVSTLELGDSALYLCASSLGGGTGREQYFGPGTRLTVT.